These 21 T cell receptor beta chains were sequenced from one sample in a study of T-cell reconstitution after alpha-beta-depleted transplantation in children. TCRbeta library construction was performed incorporating unique molecular identifiers. Each CDR3 protein is one row after TCRdb ran MiXCR on the PCR reads. Seen here are 750,000 to 950,000 distinct CDR3 sequences, roughly 16% observed once, and the top ten hold roughly 4.8%. This specimen consisted of PBMCs, mostly from graft donor cells, obtained 360 days after TCRalphabeta/CD19-depleted stem cell transplant. The receptors here all came from a male patient between 5 and 17 years old who had a stem cell transplant for acute lymphoblastic leukemia, so the T cells may come from the graft donor.

This clonotype was detected many times. J is TRBJ2-7 and V is TRBV29-1; D ambiguous. CDR3 length equals 10 residues. Germline lookup yields CDR1 SQVTM and CDR2 ANQGSEA. V was trimmed by 0 bases and J by 3 bases, leaving 0 bases between them. The CDR3 nucleotides are TGCAGCGTTGAAGACTACGAGCAGTACTTC. Protein product: CSVEDYEQYF.

The DNA for the CDR3 is TGTGCCGTTCGGCAAACGGGGATGAACACTGAAGCTTTCTTT. Translation: CAVRQTGMNTEAFF. The chain couples TRBV2 to TRBJ1-1; D not certain. CDR1 and CDR2 (germline): SNHLY, FYNNEI. Deletions cut 11 bases from V and 0 bases from J, with 16 bases between. This CDR3 has 14 residues.

This clonotype was seen more than once but under ten times. The chain employs TRBV7-2 and TRBJ2-1; 7 nucleotides line up with TRBD2. The V gene end was trimmed by 3 bases and the J gene end by 4 bases; junction bases not matched to a gene: 9. CDR1 is SGHTA and CDR2 is FQGNSA in the germline V gene. There are 16 residues in the CDR3. The CDR3 sequence: CASSFGRREGYNEQFF. The CDR3 DNA is TGTGCCAGCAGCTTTGGGAGGAGGGAGGGGTACAATGAGCAGTTCTTC.

The table lists this clonotype with a few counts. This chain uses TRBV12-3 or TRBV12-4 with TRBJ1-2, with 7 bases identical to TRBD1. V shed 6 bases and J 4 bases; nucleotides not matched to a gene: 11. The CDR3 totals 15 residues. In DNA, the CDR3 is TGTGCCAGCAGCTCCCGACAGGGACGATCCTATGGCTACACCTTC. Translating gives CASSSRQGRSYGYTF.

The chain recombines TRBV5-5 with TRBJ1-1; D gene unclear. The CDR3 spans 14 residues. Germline CDR1 is SGHKS and CDR2 is YYEKEE (reference sequence). Trimming removed 2 bases from V and 4 bases from J, with 12 bases in between. The CDR3 nucleotides read TGTGCCAGCAGCTTACGAAAGGACGGCACTGAAGCTTTCTTT. This encodes CASSLRKDGTEAFF.

The V and J genes are TRBV11-2 and TRBJ2-7, with 11 bases identical to TRBD2. V gave up 0 bases and J gave up 2 bases; unmatched junction bases: 12. Germline values: CDR1 SGHAT, CDR2 FQNNGV. The CDR3 covers 19 residues. CDR3 bases: TGTGCCAGCAGCTTAGATCTTTTGGGTAGGGGACTAGCGGCCTACGAGCAGTACTTC. Its protein product is CASSLDLLGRGLAAYEQYF.

This clonotype was counted between two and nine times. The chain's CDR3 is CASSARLPNNEQFF. The CDR3 bases are TGTGCCAGCAGCGCCCGGTTACCGAACAATGAGCAGTTCTTC. The V call is TRBV12-3 or TRBV12-4, the J call TRBJ2-1; D is uncertain. The CDR3 spans 14 residues. V was pared by 6 bases and J by 5 bases, with 14 bases between.

The gene calls are TRBV10-3 and TRBJ1-5; unclear D gene. The CDR3 runs 11 residues. Germline V gene data show CDR1 as ENHRY and CDR2 as SYGVKD. Trimming pared 3 bases from V and 3 bases from J, leaving 0 bases between. CDR3 coding DNA: TGTGCCATCAGTGACAATCAGCCCCAGCATTTT. It is translated as CAISDNQPQHF.

This clonotype was found many times. The J gene is TRBJ2-7, the V gene TRBV7-8; D is perhaps TRBD2 (6 bases). This CDR3 contains 14 residues. Germline loops: CDR1 SGHVS, CDR2 FQNEAQ. The V gene lost 2 bases and the J gene lost 3 bases, with 11 bases spanning the gap. The CDR3 DNA reads as TGTGCCAGCAGCTTAAGGAGGGAACTCTACGAGCAGTACTTC. Protein sequence: CASSLRRELYEQYF.

This clonotype showed up just a few times. This sequence joins TRBV20-1 and TRBJ2-1; TRBD2 agrees at 13 bases. The J segment lost 7 bases and the V segment lost 1 base, leaving 10 bases of the junction unmatched. The CDR3 has 17 residues. Looked up from germline, CDR1 is DFQATT and CDR2 is SNEGSKA (reference sequence). DNA of the CDR3: TGCAGTGCTAGAGGCCATACTAGCGGGAGGGGACTGAATGAGCAGTTCTTC. Its protein is CSARGHTSGRGLNEQFF.

The V call is TRBV5-1, the J call TRBJ1-1; D ambiguous. Germline loops: CDR1 SGHRS, CDR2 YFSETQ. Trimming cost V 7 bases and J 2 bases, with 9 bases left between them. The CDR3 runs 12 residues. The CDR3 nucleotides are TGCGCCAGCCAGGACCGAAACACTGAAGCTTTCTTT. Its protein is CASQDRNTEAFF.

This clonotype was found a few times. The rearrangement links TRBV5-1 to TRBJ2-7, with D uncertain. The CDR3 has 13 amino acids. V lost 6 bases and J 4 bases, leaving 14 bases between the germline ends. The germline V gene encodes CDR1 SGHRS and CDR2 YFSETQ. The CDR3 DNA reads as TGCGCCAGCAACAGTGGTGGGTTTTACGAGCAGTACTTC. This encodes CASNSGGFYEQYF. Drawing the rest from reference TRBV5-1 and TRBJ2-7, the complete variable domain is KAGVTQTPRYLIKTRGQQVTLSCSPISGHRSVSWYQQTPGQGLQFLFEYFSETQRNKGNFPGRFSGRQFSNSRSEMNVSTLELGDSALYLCASNSGGFYEQYFGPGTRLTVT.

This clonotype was seen a handful of times. The gene calls are TRBV9 and TRBJ2-5; 8 positions match TRBD2. The ends lost 4 bases at V and 4 bases at J; junction bases unmatched: 6. Germline loops: CDR1 SGDLS, CDR2 YYNGEE. This CDR3 region has 14 residues. CDR3 amino acids: CASSLSGRLETQYF. DNA for the CDR3: TGTGCCAGCAGCCTAAGCGGGAGATTAGAGACCCAGTACTTC.

Many counts were recorded for this clonotype. The chain employs TRBV6-5 and TRBJ2-1; 7 nucleotides match TRBD1. This CDR3 comprises 19 residues. Germline-derived CDR1 and CDR2 are MNHEY and SVGAGI. Unmatched junction bases numbered 12, after V lost 1 base and J lost 0 bases. CDR3 nucleotides: TGTGCCAGCAGTTACTTCCCCCCCAGGGGGTTTGACTCCTACAATGAGCAGTTCTTC. This gives the protein CASSYFPPRGFDSYNEQFF.

The rearrangement uses TRBV5-1 and TRBJ2-2; D is ambiguous. Germline V gene lookup returns CDR1 SGHRS and CDR2 YFSETQ. The CDR3 is made up of 15 amino acids. V was trimmed by 0 bases and J by 6 bases, leaving 12 bases between them. The chain's CDR3 is CASSLVSARSGELFF. CDR3 in DNA: TGCGCCAGCAGCTTGGTTTCGGCGAGATCCGGGGAGCTGTTTTTT. Drawing the rest from reference TRBV5-1 and TRBJ2-2, the complete variable domain is KAGVTQTPRYLIKTRGQQVTLSCSPISGHRSVSWYQQTPGQGLQFLFEYFSETQRNKGNFPGRFSGRQFSNSRSEMNVSTLELGDSALYLCASSLVSARSGELFFGEGSRLTVL.

The gene calls are TRBV15 and TRBJ2-5; D possibly corresponds to TRBD1 (6 bases). CDR1 and CDR2 (germline): LNHNV, YYDKDF (reference sequence). The CDR3 spans 13 residues. The V end was cut by 4 bases, the J end by 4 bases, with 10 bases between. Written as DNA, the CDR3 is TGTGCCACCAGCAACGACAGGCCAGAGACCCAGTACTTC. As protein: CATSNDRPETQYF.

The chain recombines TRBV19 with TRBJ1-5; D gene unclear. Germline CDR1 LNHDA, CDR2 SQIVND (reference sequence). This CDR3 contains 16 residues. Between the trimmed V and J ends, which lost 5 bases and 1 base, there was a span of 15 bases. CDR3 sequence: CASSPLRRLSNQPQHF. The DNA for the CDR3 is TGTGCCAGTAGTCCTCTGAGACGACTGAGCAATCAGCCCCAGCATTTT.

The chain joins TRBV5-1 to TRBJ1-2, with 10 bases matching TRBD1. Germline assignment: CDR1 SGHRS and CDR2 YFSETQ. The length of the CDR3 is 15 residues. Unmatched junction bases numbered 8, after V lost 4 bases and J lost 5 bases. This CDR3 reads CASSPSGTGEYGYTF. The CDR3 nucleotides read TGCGCCAGCAGCCCCTCCGGGACAGGGGAATATGGCTACACCTTC. Using reference TRBV5-1 and TRBJ1-2 for the parts outside the CDR3, the full variable domain is KAGVTQTPRYLIKTRGQQVTLSCSPISGHRSVSWYQQTPGQGLQFLFEYFSETQRNKGNFPGRFSGRQFSNSRSEMNVSTLELGDSALYLCASSPSGTGEYGYTFGSGTRLTVV.

This clonotype has more than one count but fewer than ten. The chain couples TRBV5-1 to TRBJ2-7; perhaps D is TRBD1 or TRBD2 (6 bases each). V shed 0 bases and J shed 0 bases, with 16 bases lying between them. This CDR3 comprises 17 residues. The germline CDR1 and CDR2 sequences are SGHRS and YFSETQ. The CDR3 DNA follows: TGCGCCAGCAGCTTGGCGCGGGGACGGGACATCTCCTACGAGCAGTACTTC. It codes for CASSLARGRDISYEQYF.

This clonotype was seen a handful of times. J is TRBJ2-1 and V is TRBV5-6, with 13 bases lining up with TRBD2. There are 16 residues in the CDR3. Germline loops: CDR1 SGHDT, CDR2 YYEEEE. The V segment lost 7 bases and the J segment 5 bases; nucleotides outside the gene matches: 9. The CDR3 sequence is CASDSTGTSGNNEQFF. The CDR3 DNA is TGTGCCAGCGACTCTACCGGGACTAGCGGGAACAATGAGCAGTTCTTC.

This clonotype was recorded at least ten times. J is TRBJ2-1 and V is TRBV7-9, with 11 bases matching TRBD2. The CDR3 length is 12 residues. J was trimmed by 15 bases and V by 5 bases; bases with no gene match: 6. The germline V gene encodes CDR1 SEHNR and CDR2 FQNEAQ (reference sequence). This CDR3 is CASSPTSGIPFF. The CDR3 DNA reads as TGTGCCAGCAGCCCGACTAGCGGGATTCCGTTCTTC.